This T cell receptor (beta chain) stems from a study of radiotherapy plus CTLA-4 blockade in lung cancer. V dropped 3 bases and J dropped 8 bases, with 7 bases sitting between them. The CDR3 loop spans 11 amino acids. Germline V gene sequence: CDR1 SEHNR, CDR2 FQNEAQ (reference sequence). The repertoire was sequenced with immunoSEQ multiplex PCR; TCRdb's copy has only in-frame clones and lacks some. The repertoire holds tens of thousands of clones, with around 80% as singletons. This clone was found a few times. The clonotype comes from a human donor with non-small cell lung cancer who had a complete response to radiotherapy plus ipilimumab. The chain employs TRBV7-9 and TRBJ1-1; D is unresolved. Source: peripheral blood, taken from a patient treated with radiotherapy plus ipilimumab. CDR3 coding DNA: TGTGCCAGCAGCTTTTCACCCGAAGCTTTCTTT. It yields the protein CASSFSPEAFF.